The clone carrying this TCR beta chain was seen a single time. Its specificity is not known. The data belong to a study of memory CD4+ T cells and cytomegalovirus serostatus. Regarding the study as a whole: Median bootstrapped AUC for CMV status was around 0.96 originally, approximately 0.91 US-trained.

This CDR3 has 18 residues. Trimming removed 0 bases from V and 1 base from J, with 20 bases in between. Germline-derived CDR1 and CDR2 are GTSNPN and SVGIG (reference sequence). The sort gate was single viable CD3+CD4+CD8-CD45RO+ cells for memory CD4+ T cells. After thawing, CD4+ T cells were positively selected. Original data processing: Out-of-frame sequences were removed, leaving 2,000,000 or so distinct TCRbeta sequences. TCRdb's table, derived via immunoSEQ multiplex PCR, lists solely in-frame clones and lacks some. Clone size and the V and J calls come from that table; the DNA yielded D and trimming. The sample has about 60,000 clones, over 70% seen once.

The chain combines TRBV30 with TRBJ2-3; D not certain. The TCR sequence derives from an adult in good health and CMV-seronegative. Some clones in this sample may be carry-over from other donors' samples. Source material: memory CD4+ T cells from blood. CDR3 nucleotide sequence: TGTGCCTGGAGTGTAGGCCCCTTTAAGCTTTCGGGCACAGATACGCAGTATTTT. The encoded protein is CAWSVGPFKLSGTDTQYF.